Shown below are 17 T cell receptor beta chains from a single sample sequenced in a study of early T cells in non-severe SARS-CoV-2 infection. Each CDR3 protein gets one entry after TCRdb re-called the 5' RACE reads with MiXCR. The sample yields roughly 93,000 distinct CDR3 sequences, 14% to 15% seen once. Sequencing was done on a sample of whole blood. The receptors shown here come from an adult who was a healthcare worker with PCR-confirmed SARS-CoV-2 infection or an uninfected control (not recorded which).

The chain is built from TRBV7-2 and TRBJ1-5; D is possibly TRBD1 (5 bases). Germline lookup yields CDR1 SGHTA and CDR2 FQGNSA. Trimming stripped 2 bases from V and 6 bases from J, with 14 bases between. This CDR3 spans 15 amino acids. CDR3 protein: CASSLNRDQGQPQHF. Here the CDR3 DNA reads TGTGCCAGCAGCTTAAATAGGGATCAGGGTCAGCCCCAGCATTTT.

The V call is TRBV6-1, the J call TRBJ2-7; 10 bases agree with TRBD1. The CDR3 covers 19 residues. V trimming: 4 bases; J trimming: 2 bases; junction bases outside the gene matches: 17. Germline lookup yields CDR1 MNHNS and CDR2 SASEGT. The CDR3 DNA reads TGTGCCAGCAGTGTAGTATTGGTGAAATCGGGACAGGGGCCCTACGAGCAGTACGTC. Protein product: CASSVVLVKSGQGPYEQYV.

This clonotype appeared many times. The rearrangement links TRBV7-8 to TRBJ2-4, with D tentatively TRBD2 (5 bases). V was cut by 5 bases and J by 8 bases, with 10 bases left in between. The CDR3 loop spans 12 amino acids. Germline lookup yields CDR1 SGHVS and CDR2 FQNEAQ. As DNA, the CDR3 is TGTGCCAGCAGCCGGGGTGCTCACATTCAGTACTTC. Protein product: CASSRGAHIQYF.

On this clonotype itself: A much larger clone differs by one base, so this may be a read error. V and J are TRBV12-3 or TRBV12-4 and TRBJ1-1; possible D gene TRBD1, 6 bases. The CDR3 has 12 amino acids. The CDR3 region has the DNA TGTGCCGGCAGTTTAGGGGGGCATGAAGCTTTCTTT. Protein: CAGSLGGHEAFF.

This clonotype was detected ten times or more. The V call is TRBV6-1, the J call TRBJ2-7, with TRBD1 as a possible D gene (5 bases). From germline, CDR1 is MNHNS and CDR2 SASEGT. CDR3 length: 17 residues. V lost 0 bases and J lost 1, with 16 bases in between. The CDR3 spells CASSEAAGFGGSYEQYV. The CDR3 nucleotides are TGTGCCAGCAGTGAAGCGGCAGGGTTCGGTGGGTCCTACGAGCAGTACGTC.

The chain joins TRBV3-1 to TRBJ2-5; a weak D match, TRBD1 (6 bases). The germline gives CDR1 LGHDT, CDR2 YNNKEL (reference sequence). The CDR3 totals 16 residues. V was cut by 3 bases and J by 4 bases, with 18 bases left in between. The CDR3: CASSQTKGGYGETQYF. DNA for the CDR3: TGTGCCAGCAGCCAGACAAAAGGGGGTTATGGAGAGACCCAGTACTTC.

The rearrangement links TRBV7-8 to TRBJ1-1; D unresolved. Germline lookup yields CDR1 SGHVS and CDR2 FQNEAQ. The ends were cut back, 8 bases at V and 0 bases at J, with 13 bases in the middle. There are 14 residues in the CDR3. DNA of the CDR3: TGTGCCAGCTCCATGGAATTCATGAACACTGAAGCTTTCTTT. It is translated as CASSMEFMNTEAFF.

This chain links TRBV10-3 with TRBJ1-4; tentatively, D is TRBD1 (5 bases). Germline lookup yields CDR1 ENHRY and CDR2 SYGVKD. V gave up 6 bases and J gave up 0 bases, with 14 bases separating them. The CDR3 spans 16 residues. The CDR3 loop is CAIRAGTDATNEKLFF. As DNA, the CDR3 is TGTGCCATCAGGGCTGGGACGGACGCAACTAATGAAAAACTGTTTTTT.

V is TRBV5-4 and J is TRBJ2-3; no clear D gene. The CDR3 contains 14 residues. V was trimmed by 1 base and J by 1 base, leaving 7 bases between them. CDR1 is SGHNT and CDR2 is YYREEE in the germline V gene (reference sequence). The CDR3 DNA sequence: TGTGCCAGCAGCTTGTCGTACGGCACAGATACGCAGTATTTT. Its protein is CASSLSYGTDTQYF.

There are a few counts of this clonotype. CDR3: CASSRLGTDTQYF. The CDR3 DNA reads as TGTGCCAGCAGCCGACTAGGCACAGATACGCAGTATTTT. V is TRBV3-1 and J is TRBJ2-3; TRBD2 is a possible D gene (6 bases). Trimming left V 4 bases short and J 1 base short, with 6 bases between. Germline V gives CDR1 LGHDT, CDR2 YNNKEL (reference sequence). The CDR3 totals 13 residues.

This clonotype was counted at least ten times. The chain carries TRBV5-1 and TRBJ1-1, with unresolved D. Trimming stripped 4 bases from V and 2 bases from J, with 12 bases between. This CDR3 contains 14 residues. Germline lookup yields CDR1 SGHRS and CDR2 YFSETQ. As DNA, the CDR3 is TGCGCCAGCAGCCCCCTTCCGACCAACACTGAAGCTTTCTTT. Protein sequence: CASSPLPTNTEAFF.

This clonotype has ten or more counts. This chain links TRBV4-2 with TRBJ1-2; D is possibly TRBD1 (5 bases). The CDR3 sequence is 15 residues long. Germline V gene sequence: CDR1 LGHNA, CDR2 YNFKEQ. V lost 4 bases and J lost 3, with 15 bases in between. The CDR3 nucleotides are TGTGCCAGCAGCCCGAAGGTGGGAGGGGACTATGGCTACACCTTC. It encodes CASSPKVGGDYGYTF.

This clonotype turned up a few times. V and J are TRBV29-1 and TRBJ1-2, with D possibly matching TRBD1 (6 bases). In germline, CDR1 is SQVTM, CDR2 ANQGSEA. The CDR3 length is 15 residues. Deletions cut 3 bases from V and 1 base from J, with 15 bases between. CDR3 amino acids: CSVDIPGQHNYGYTF. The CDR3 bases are TGCAGCGTTGATATCCCGGGACAACATAACTATGGCTACACCTTC. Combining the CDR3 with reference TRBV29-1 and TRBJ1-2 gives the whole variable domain SAVISQKPSRDICQRGTSLTIQCQVDSQVTMMFWYRQQPGQSLTLIATANQGSEATYESGFVIDKFPISRPNLTFSTLTVSNMSPEDSSIYLCSVDIPGQHNYGYTFGSGTRLTVV.

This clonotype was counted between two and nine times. CDR3 bases: TGTGCCAGCAGTAAAAGCGGGGGCCCCCCGGATACGCAGTATTTT. Translating gives CASSKSGGPPDTQYF. This sequence joins TRBV6-6 and TRBJ2-3, with 8 bases that match TRBD2. The CDR3 sequence is 15 residues long. V lost 5 bases, J lost 6 bases, and 10 bases stayed unmatched. Looked up from germline, CDR1 is MNHNY and CDR2 is SVGAGI (reference sequence).

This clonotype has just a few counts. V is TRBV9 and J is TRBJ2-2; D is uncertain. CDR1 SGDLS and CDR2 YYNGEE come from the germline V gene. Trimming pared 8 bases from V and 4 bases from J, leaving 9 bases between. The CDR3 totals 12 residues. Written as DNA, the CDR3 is TGTGCCAGTGGTGGACCCACCGGGGAGCTGTTTTTT. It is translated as CASGGPTGELFF.

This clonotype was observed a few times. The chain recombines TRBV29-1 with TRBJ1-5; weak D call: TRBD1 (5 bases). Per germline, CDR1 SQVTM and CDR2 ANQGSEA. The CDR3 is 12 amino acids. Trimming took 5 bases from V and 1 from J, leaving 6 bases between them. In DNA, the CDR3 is TGCAGCGTTCGGGACAGCAATCAGCCCCAGCATTTT. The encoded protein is CSVRDSNQPQHF.

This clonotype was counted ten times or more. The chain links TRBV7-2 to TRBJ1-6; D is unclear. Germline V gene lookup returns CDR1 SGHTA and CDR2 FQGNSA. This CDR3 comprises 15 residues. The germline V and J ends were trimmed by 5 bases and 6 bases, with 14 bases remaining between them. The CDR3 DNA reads TGTGCCAGCAGCCATCTAAGTAAGGGTAATTCACCCCTCCACTTT. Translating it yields CASSHLSKGNSPLHF. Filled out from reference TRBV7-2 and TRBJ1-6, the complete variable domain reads GAGVSQSPSNKVTEKGKDVELRCDPISGHTALYWYRQSLGQGLEFLIYFQGNSAPDKSGLPSDRFSAERTGGSVSTLTIQRTQQEDSAVYLCASSHLSKGNSPLHFGNGTRLTVT.